One sample yielded the 28 T cell receptor beta chains listed below, sequenced in a study of metastatic and nonmetastatic thyroid tumors. MiXCR re-clonotyped the PCR reads for TCRdb. Among roughly 70,000 clones listed, roughly 18% were seen once. Patients underwent thyroid surgery, and none had received any treatment before it. The specimen sequenced was blood. These receptor sequences come from a female donor with papillary thyroid cancer or a benign thyroid nodule (not recorded which). Some clones in this sample may be carry-over from other donors' samples.

In the case of this clone: A much larger clone differs from this one at a single base, so this may be a read error. The chain joins TRBV27 to TRBJ2-7; 7 bases line up with TRBD1. Germline V gene sequence: CDR1 MNHEY, CDR2 SMNVEV (reference sequence). CDR3 length equals 12 residues. The CDR3 loop reads CASRPPGGSAFF. The CDR3 nucleotides are TGTGCCAGCAGGCCACCAGGGGGATCGGCTTTCTTC.

This clone was counted many times. Here the CDR3 DNA reads TGCGCCAGCAGCCCCCATACCTTGTTTTACACGATGACTAGCGGGAAGCACGAGCAGTACTTC. Amino acids: CASSPHTLFYTMTSGKHEQYF. The V call is TRBV5-1, the J call TRBJ2-7, with 11 bases identical to TRBD2. Germline CDR1 SGHRS, CDR2 YFSETQ. The CDR3 length is 21 residues. Trimming cost V 4 bases and J 5 bases; bases outside gene matches: 26.

This clone appeared many times. This chain joins TRBV20-1 and TRBJ2-2, with 7 bases identical to TRBD1. Germline V gene data show CDR1 as DFQATT and CDR2 as SNEGSKA (reference sequence). This CDR3 comprises 13 residues. Losses at the gene ends were 5 bases for V and 2 bases for J; bases not matched to a gene: 2. In DNA form, the CDR3 reads TGCAGTGCTCGGGACAGCAACACCGGGGAGCTGTTTTTT. Its protein is CSARDSNTGELFF.

This chain connects TRBV4-2 to TRBJ2-1; 9 bases are shared with TRBD2. Per the germline V gene, CDR1 is LGHNA and CDR2 is YNFKEQ. The CDR3 spans 16 residues. V gave up 1 base and J gave up 10 bases; unmatched junction bases: 11. For the CDR3, the DNA is TGTGCCAGCAGCCAAGGGTTTGCGGGAGGGCCCGGGGAGCAGTTCTTC. Its translation: CASSQGFAGGPGEQFF.

The chain couples TRBV5-1 to TRBJ1-2, with D hard to call. The V gene lost 5 bases and the J gene lost 3 bases, with 14 bases spanning the gap. This CDR3 is 14 amino acids long. CDR1 and CDR2 (germline): SGHRS, YFSETQ. The DNA for the CDR3 is TGCGCCAGCAGGGGGATAACCCAGGACTATGGCTACACCTTC. The encoded protein is CASRGITQDYGYTF. Drawing the rest from reference TRBV5-1 and TRBJ1-2, the complete variable domain is KAGVTQTPRYLIKTRGQQVTLSCSPISGHRSVSWYQQTPGQGLQFLFEYFSETQRNKGNFPGRFSGRQFSNSRSEMNVSTLELGDSALYLCASRGITQDYGYTFGSGTRLTVV.

This clone was detected ten times or more. The genes are TRBV28 and TRBJ2-1, with D maybe TRBD1 (6 bases). Deletions cut 6 bases from V and 0 bases from J, with 12 bases between. CDR3 size: 15 residues. CDR1 and CDR2 (germline): MDHEN, SYDVKM. The CDR3 DNA reads TGTGCCAGCAGAACCGGGACATCCTCCTACAATGAGCAGTTCTTC. It yields the protein CASRTGTSSYNEQFF.

This clone occurred many times. The chain links TRBV4-1 to TRBJ2-2; unclear D gene. V lost 3 bases to trimming and J lost 4 bases, with 12 bases between them. The length of the CDR3 is 15 residues. Germline V gene lookup returns CDR1 MGHRA and CDR2 YSYEKL. The chain's CDR3 is CASSHKSSITGELFF. The CDR3 coding sequence is TGCGCCAGCAGCCATAAGTCTTCGATCACCGGGGAGCTGTTTTTT.

This clone has ten or more counts. The chain uses TRBV7-9 and TRBJ2-3; unclear D gene. The CDR3 totals 14 residues. Germline-derived CDR1 and CDR2 are SEHNR and FQNEAQ (reference sequence). The germline V and J ends were trimmed by 5 bases and 4 bases, with 13 bases remaining between them. DNA for the CDR3: TGTGCCAGCAGCCCCGATAATCTCGCAGATACGCAGTATTTT. Its protein product is CASSPDNLADTQYF.

This clone was counted many times. This sequence joins TRBV3-1 and TRBJ2-1, with a tentative D call TRBD2 (7 bases). V lost 1 base and J lost 9, with 13 bases in between. The CDR3 totals 14 residues. Germline-derived CDR1 and CDR2 are LGHDT and YNNKEL (reference sequence). The CDR3 loop is CASSQAGGGVEQFF. The CDR3 DNA reads TGTGCCAGCAGCCAAGCGGGGGGCGGTGTTGAGCAGTTCTTC.

This clone was counted ten times or more. The gene calls are TRBV11-2 and TRBJ1-2; the D is unclear. In germline, CDR1 is SGHAT, CDR2 FQNNGV. This CDR3 contains 12 residues. Trimming left V 5 bases short and J 8 bases short, with 12 bases between. The CDR3 spells CASSQAGKGYTF. The CDR3 bases are TGTGCCAGCAGCCAGGCCGGCAAGGGCTACACCTTC.

This clone appeared many times. V usage is TRBV30 and J usage is TRBJ2-1; D gene uncertain. The CDR3 is 15 residues long. V lost 0 bases and J lost 6, with 15 bases in between. The germline V gene has CDR1 GTSNPN and CDR2 SVGIG (reference sequence). DNA for the CDR3: TGTGCCTGGAGTGTACGCGAGTGGGCAGGCAATGAGCAGTTCTTC. Its protein is CAWSVREWAGNEQFF.

This clone was detected a few times. One base away lies a much larger clone, so this may be a sequencing read error. This sample also contains other DNA sequences that code for the same CDR3. V is TRBV15 and J is TRBJ2-5; D unresolved. V gave up 7 bases and J gave up 2 bases, with 14 bases separating them. Germline V gene sequence: CDR1 LNHNV, CDR2 YYDKDF (reference sequence). This CDR3 comprises 14 residues. The CDR3 DNA is TGTGCCACCACACGAGACACAGCTCAAGAGACCCAGTACTTC. It is translated as CATTRDTAQETQYF.

This clone was counted ten times or more. The DNA of the CDR3 is TGTGCCAGCAAGGCGGTTTATCCGAACACTGAAGCTTTCTTT. Encoded protein: CASKAVYPNTEAFF. The rearrangement joins TRBV5-8 to TRBJ1-1; D is ambiguous. CDR1 and CDR2 (germline): SGHTS, YDEGEE. Trimming stripped 6 bases from V and 1 base from J, with 13 bases between. The CDR3 runs 14 residues.

This clone was seen a handful of times. This sequence joins TRBV6-1 and TRBJ1-2; TRBD1 aligns across 9 bases. Germline loops: CDR1 MNHNS, CDR2 SASEGT. After removal of 5 bases from V and 4 bases from J, the junction contained 14 bases not matched to a gene. The CDR3 is 17 amino acids. The CDR3 DNA is TGTGCCAGCAGTCCAGACCGGGACAGGGCAAAGAGCTATGGCTACACCTTC. Protein sequence: CASSPDRDRAKSYGYTF.

A remark on this clone: The junction shows a germline mismatch at one end, possibly a read error. J is TRBJ2-3 and V is TRBV9, with TRBD2 matching 13 bases. The germline CDR1 and CDR2 sequences are SGDLS and YYNGEE. This CDR3 contains 17 residues. CDR3 sequence: CAGSVGLAGASTDTQYF. The CDR3 bases are TGTGCCGGCAGCGTAGGACTAGCGGGAGCCAGCACAGATACGCAGTATTTT.

This clone was observed at least ten times. The gene calls are TRBV6-6 and TRBJ2-7, with TRBD2 matching 8 bases. The CDR3 sequence is 16 residues long. The V gene's germline CDR1 is MNHNY and CDR2 SVGAGI (reference sequence). Unmatched junction bases numbered 7, after V lost 3 bases and J lost 0 bases. The CDR3: CASSYSTSASSYEQYF. For the CDR3, the DNA is TGTGCCAGCAGTTATTCGACTAGCGCGAGCTCCTACGAGCAGTACTTC.

There are many counts of this clone. The gene calls are TRBV20-1 and TRBJ2-3; perhaps TRBD2 as D (6 bases). This CDR3 has 16 amino acids. Germline V lookup: CDR1 DFQATT, CDR2 SNEGSKA (reference sequence). V shed 0 bases and J shed 6 bases, with 19 bases lying between them. CDR3 sequence (DNA): TGCAGTGCTAGAGAATGGGGGACTCCAAATGGGGATACGCAGTATTTT. Its protein product is CSAREWGTPNGDTQYF.

This clone was picked up a small number of times. The chain employs TRBV24-1 and TRBJ2-5; perhaps TRBD1 as D (5 bases). CDR1 and CDR2 (germline): KGHDR, SFDVKD. V lost 6 bases and J 1 base, leaving 17 bases between the germline ends. The CDR3 sequence is 16 residues long. The chain's CDR3 is CATSPPRGAGQETQYF. The CDR3 nucleotides read TGTGCCACCAGTCCCCCCCGTGGGGCAGGCCAAGAGACCCAGTACTTC.

This clone was recorded many times. The V and J genes are TRBV2 and TRBJ1-2; D is unclear. The CDR3 is made up of 15 amino acids. The germline V and J ends were trimmed by 5 bases and 0 bases, with 13 bases remaining between them. Germline V gene data show CDR1 as SNHLY and CDR2 as FYNNEI. The CDR3 loop is CASSSEGLSNYGYTF. CDR3 DNA sequence: TGTGCCAGCAGTTCTGAGGGTCTCTCTAACTATGGCTACACCTTC.

This clone was seen many times. The chain has TRBV7-8 and TRBJ2-3; D possibly corresponds to TRBD1 (5 bases). This CDR3 contains 16 residues. Germline CDR1 SGHVS, CDR2 FQNEAQ. V was shortened by 3 bases and J by 2 bases, with 15 bases between the two germline ends. CDR3 protein: CASSFYRQLLTDTQYF. Written as DNA, the CDR3 is TGTGCCAGCAGCTTCTATCGACAGCTACTCACAGATACGCAGTATTTT.

This clone was counted many times. The chain carries TRBV11-3 and TRBJ2-1; the D gene is possibly TRBD2 (5 bases). Trimming stripped 5 bases from V and 0 bases from J, with 14 bases between. This CDR3 has 16 residues. Per germline, CDR1 SGHNT and CDR2 YENEEA. This chain's CDR3 is CASSRSGASSYNEQFF. CDR3 sequence (DNA): TGTGCCAGCAGCCGCAGCGGAGCCAGCTCCTACAATGAGCAGTTCTTC.

This clone was found many times. V usage is TRBV20-1 and J usage is TRBJ2-5; D is unclear. This CDR3 comprises 14 residues. Trimming cost V 1 base and J 4 bases, with 13 bases left between them. Germline CDR1 and CDR2: DFQATT and SNEGSKA (reference sequence). This CDR3 reads CSARAWPAIETQYF. In DNA, the CDR3 is TGCAGTGCTAGAGCCTGGCCAGCCATAGAGACCCAGTACTTC.

The chain recombines TRBV5-4 with TRBJ1-6; D is unclear. CDR1 and CDR2 from the germline V gene are SGHNT and YYREEE (reference sequence). V shed 2 bases and J shed 8 bases, with 8 bases lying between them. This CDR3 is 13 amino acids long. CDR3 sequence (DNA): TGTGCCAGCAGCTTATTCGGTGATTCACCCCTCCACTTT. Its protein product is CASSLFGDSPLHF.

The rearrangement links TRBV28 to TRBJ1-5, with D uncertain. Trimming took 6 bases from V and 2 from J, leaving 11 bases between them. In germline, CDR1 is MDHEN, CDR2 SYDVKM. The CDR3 is made up of 14 amino acids. CDR3 sequence (DNA): TGTGCCAGCAGCATCAGGTTTGGCAATCAGCCCCAGCATTTT. Protein: CASSIRFGNQPQHF.

This clone has at least ten counts. The chain couples TRBV5-1 to TRBJ1-2; tentative D call: TRBD1 (6 bases). The CDR3 covers 13 residues. Trimming pared 4 bases from V and 8 bases from J, leaving 15 bases between. CDR1 SGHRS and CDR2 YFSETQ come from the germline V gene. CDR3: CASSPNREGGYTF. The DNA of the CDR3 is TGCGCCAGCAGCCCGAACAGGGAAGGCGGCTACACCTTC.

The table lists this clone with a count of one. The chain uses TRBV11-2 and TRBJ2-1; the match to TRBD2 covers 7 bases. J was trimmed by 14 bases and V by 1 base; bases with no gene match: 20. Germline V gene data show CDR1 as SGHAT and CDR2 as FQNNGV. This CDR3 spans 17 amino acids. The CDR3 spells CASSLGVRGDAYNVEFF. In DNA form, the CDR3 reads TGTGCCAGCAGCTTAGGAGTACGGGGGGACGCTTACAATGTGGAGTTCTTC.

This clone was seen repeatedly, ten times or more. The V call is TRBV5-4, the J call TRBJ1-2; D is perhaps TRBD1 (6 bases). CDR1 and CDR2 (germline): SGHNT, YYREEE (reference sequence). This CDR3 is built from 17 residues. Deletions cut 2 bases from V and 4 bases from J, with 21 bases between. The CDR3 bases are TGTGCCAGCAGCTTCAAAACAGGGTCGATAATAAGCTATGGCTACACCTTC. This codes for CASSFKTGSIISYGYTF.

The rearrangement links TRBV5-6 to TRBJ1-1; no firm D call. CDR3 length: 12 residues. CDR1 SGHDT and CDR2 YYEEEE come from the germline V gene. V shed 3 bases and J shed 0 bases, with 3 bases lying between them. Here the CDR3 DNA reads TGTGCCAGCAGCTGGGTGAACACTGAAGCTTTCTTT. This translates into CASSWVNTEAFF.